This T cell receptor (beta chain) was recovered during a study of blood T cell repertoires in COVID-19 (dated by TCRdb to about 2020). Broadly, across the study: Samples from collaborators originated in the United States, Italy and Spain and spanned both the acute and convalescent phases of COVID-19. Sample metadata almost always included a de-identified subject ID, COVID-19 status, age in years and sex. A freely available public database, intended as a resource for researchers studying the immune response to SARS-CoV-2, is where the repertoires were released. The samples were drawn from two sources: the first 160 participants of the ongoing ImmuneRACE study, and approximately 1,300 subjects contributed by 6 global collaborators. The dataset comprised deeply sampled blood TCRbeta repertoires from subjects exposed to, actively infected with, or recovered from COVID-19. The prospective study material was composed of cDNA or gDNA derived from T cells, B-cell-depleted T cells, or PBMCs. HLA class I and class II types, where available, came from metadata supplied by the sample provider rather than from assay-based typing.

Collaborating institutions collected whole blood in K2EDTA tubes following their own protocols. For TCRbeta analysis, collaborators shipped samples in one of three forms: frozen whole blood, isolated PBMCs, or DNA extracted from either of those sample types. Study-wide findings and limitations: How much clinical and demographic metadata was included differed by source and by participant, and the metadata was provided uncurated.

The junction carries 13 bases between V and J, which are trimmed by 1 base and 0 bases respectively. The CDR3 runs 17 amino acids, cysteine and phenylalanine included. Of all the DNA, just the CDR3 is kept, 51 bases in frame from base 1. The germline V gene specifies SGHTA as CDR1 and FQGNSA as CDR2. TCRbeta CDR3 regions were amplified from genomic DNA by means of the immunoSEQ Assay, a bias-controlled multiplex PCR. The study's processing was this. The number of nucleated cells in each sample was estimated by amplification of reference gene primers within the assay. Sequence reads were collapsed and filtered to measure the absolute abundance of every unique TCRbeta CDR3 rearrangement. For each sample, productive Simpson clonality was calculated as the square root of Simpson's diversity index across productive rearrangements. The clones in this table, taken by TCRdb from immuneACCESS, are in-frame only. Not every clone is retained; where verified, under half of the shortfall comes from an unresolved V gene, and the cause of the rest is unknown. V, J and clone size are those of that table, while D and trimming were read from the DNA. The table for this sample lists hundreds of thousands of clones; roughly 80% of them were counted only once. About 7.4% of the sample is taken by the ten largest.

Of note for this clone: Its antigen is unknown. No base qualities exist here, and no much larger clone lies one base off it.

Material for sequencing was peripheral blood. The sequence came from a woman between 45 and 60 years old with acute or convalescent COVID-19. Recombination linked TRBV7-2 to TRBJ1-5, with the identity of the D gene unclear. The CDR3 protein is CASSLGTGRYSNQPQHF. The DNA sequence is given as TGTGCCAGCAGCTTAGGGACGGGGAGATATAGCAATCAGCCCCAGCATTTT.